One and the same sample provided the 15 T cell receptor beta chains below, sequenced in a study of beta chain features in type 1 diabetes. Every isolated RNA sample was fully reverse transcribed, so sequencing captured expressed TCRB transcripts. Assay used: immunoSEQ multiplex PCR; TCRdb lists only in-frame clones, some missing. The table shows 150,000 to 190,000 clones, with 8.1% occurring only once. Material for sequencing was central memory CD4+ T cells from blood. These receptors were obtained from a man aged 18 to 30 in good health.

J is TRBJ1-2 and V is TRBV9; 9 positions match TRBD1. V shed 3 bases, J shed 7 bases, and the junction held 10 bases outside the gene matches. This CDR3 has 15 amino acids. Per germline, CDR1 SGDLS and CDR2 YYNGEE. DNA for the CDR3: TGTGCCAGCAGCGAGCGAGGGACAGGGTCGAGTGGCTACACCTTC. Its translation is CASSERGTGSSGYTF.

This clone was observed a handful of times. Other DNA sequences within the sample encode an identical CDR3. The chain employs TRBV27 and TRBJ2-2, with 11 bases matching TRBD1. V lost 4 bases, J lost 5 bases, and 6 bases stayed unmatched. Germline-derived CDR1 and CDR2 are MNHEY and SMNVEV (reference sequence). The CDR3 is made up of 16 amino acids. DNA of the CDR3: TGTGCCAGCAGTTCGACCGGGACAGGGGGGACCGGGGAGCTGTTTTTT. Translated, it gives CASSSTGTGGTGELFF.

CDR3 residues: CASSPVSGQSTEAFF. The CDR3 region has the DNA TGTGCCAGCTCACCAGTCTCGGGACAGAGCACTGAAGCTTTCTTT. This sequence joins TRBV18 and TRBJ1-1; 7 nucleotides match TRBD1. V dropped 2 bases and J dropped 4; count of bases not matched to a gene: 7. CDR3 length: 15 amino acids. Germline CDR1 reads KGHSH; CDR2 reads LQKENI.

In its sample, this clone was seen a few times. The chain employs TRBV27 and TRBJ2-6; the match to TRBD1 covers 9 bases. The CDR3 covers 18 residues. Germline V gene sequence: CDR1 MNHEY, CDR2 SMNVEV (reference sequence). The ends lost 8 bases at V and 0 bases at J; junction bases unmatched: 11. CDR3 in amino acids: CASSQIQGASSGANVLTF. The CDR3 nucleotides read TGTGCCAGCTCCCAAATACAGGGGGCGAGCTCTGGGGCCAACGTCCTGACTTTC.

The chain employs TRBV5-5 and TRBJ2-3, with 9 bases matching TRBD2. The germline V gene has CDR1 SGHKS and CDR2 YYEKEE (reference sequence). The length of the CDR3 is 16 residues. Trimming removed 4 bases from V and 4 bases from J; junction bases left unmatched: 10. CDR3 region: CASSRGGGLASDTQYF. The CDR3 nucleotides are TGTGCCAGCAGCCGCGGGGGGGGACTAGCATCAGATACGCAGTATTTT.

This clone was seen only a few times. The chain recombines TRBV7-2 with TRBJ2-7; 7 bases match TRBD1. CDR1 and CDR2 from the germline V gene are SGHTA and FQGNSA. The CDR3 covers 13 residues. With V trimmed by 5 bases and J by 2 bases, 3 bases remained unmatched. The chain's CDR3 is CASSTDRAYEQYF. The CDR3 DNA follows: TGTGCCAGCAGCACCGACAGGGCCTACGAGCAGTACTTC.

The V and J genes are TRBV11-2 and TRBJ2-1, with D tentatively TRBD2 (6 bases). The germline CDR1 and CDR2 sequences are SGHAT and FQNNGV. Deletions cut 1 base from V and 7 bases from J, with 11 bases between. This CDR3 contains 14 residues. The CDR3 region is CASSLAGVVNEQFF. CDR3 coding DNA: TGTGCCAGCAGCTTAGCGGGAGTCGTAAATGAGCAGTTCTTC.

There are a few counts of this clone. The chain couples TRBV7-2 to TRBJ2-2; 8 nucleotides align to TRBD2. J lost 5 bases, V lost 8 bases, and 7 bases had no gene match. The germline V gene has CDR1 SGHTA and CDR2 FQGNSA. CDR3 length equals 14 residues. This chain's CDR3 is CASGGGGRTGELFF. The CDR3 bases are TGTGCCAGCGGGGGCGGGGGGCGGACCGGGGAGCTGTTTTTT.

The chain employs TRBV19 and TRBJ1-2; 10 bases are shared with TRBD1. Germline assignment: CDR1 LNHDA and CDR2 SQIVND (reference sequence). The CDR3 spans 15 residues. V trimming: 4 bases; J trimming: 4 bases; junction bases outside the gene matches: 6. The CDR3 here is CASSTSGTGVYGYTF. CDR3 DNA sequence: TGTGCCAGTAGTACGAGTGGGACAGGGGTCTATGGCTACACCTTC.

This clone has only a few counts. The V gene is TRBV28, the J gene TRBJ1-5; TRBD1 aligns across 9 bases. The ends lost 0 bases at V and 7 bases at J; junction bases unmatched: 13. The CDR3 has 18 amino acids. Germline lookup yields CDR1 MDHEN and CDR2 SYDVKM. The CDR3 nucleotides are TGTGCCAGCAGTTTATGGGGACAGGGAACACTGGGATTGCAGCCCCAGCATTTT. It codes for CASSLWGQGTLGLQPQHF.

The chain couples TRBV7-2 to TRBJ1-2, with 8 bases aligning to TRBD1. V shed 6 bases, J shed 0 bases, and the junction held 3 bases outside the gene matches. Per the germline V gene, CDR1 is SGHTA and CDR2 is FQGNSA. The CDR3 has 14 residues. The DNA for the CDR3 is TGTGCCAGCAGAGGGGACAGGACTAACTATGGCTACACCTTC. Translation: CASRGDRTNYGYTF.

This clone was counted only a few times. The CDR3 DNA sequence: TGTGCCAGCAGTTTTAGCGGCGTCTCCTACAATGAGCAGTTCTTC. Translated, it gives CASSFSGVSYNEQFF. The chain carries TRBV11-2 and TRBJ2-1; D is possibly TRBD2 (6 bases). The CDR3 sequence is 15 residues long. V gave up 6 bases and J gave up 0 bases, with 12 bases separating them. Germline values: CDR1 SGHAT, CDR2 FQNNGV.

The rearrangement uses TRBV28 and TRBJ2-7; TRBD2 might be the D (6 bases). This CDR3 spans 14 amino acids. CDR1 is MDHEN and CDR2 is SYDVKM in the germline V gene. V was trimmed by 5 bases and J by 3 bases, leaving 14 bases between them. This CDR3 reads CASSVGPGGYEQYF. The CDR3 coding sequence is TGTGCCAGCAGTGTGGGGCCCGGGGGCTACGAGCAGTACTTC.

This clone was seen at least ten times. This chain uses TRBV7-9 with TRBJ2-1, with 9 bases identical to TRBD1. The CDR3 is 16 residues long. The V gene's germline CDR1 is SEHNR and CDR2 FQNEAQ (reference sequence). With 1 base clipped from V and 8 bases from J, the junction kept 9 bases outside the gene matches. CDR3 sequence reads: CASSLGTGTGKYEQFF. The DNA of the CDR3 is TGTGCCAGCAGCTTAGGGACCGGGACAGGGAAATATGAGCAGTTCTTC.

The chain carries TRBV7-3 and TRBJ2-3; 7 bases line up with TRBD2. CDR3 length: 17 residues. Germline V gene lookup returns CDR1 SGHTA and CDR2 FQGTGA. V was pared by 5 bases and J by 3 bases, with 14 bases of the junction left unmatched. In nucleotides, the CDR3 is TGTGCCAGCAGCCCCTTCCCGGGGAGGGTTTTGACAGATACGCAGTATTTT. This sequence encodes CASSPFPGRVLTDTQYF.